The 9 T cell receptor beta chains presented below share a single source sample, sequenced in a study of cytomegalovirus exposure and HLA in healthy donors. The primer mix had 60 Vbeta and 13 Jbeta primers. Measured with immunoSEQ multiplex PCR; TCRdb has only the in-frame clones, and not every one. The table has about 130,000 clones, over 75% seen once. Sequenced input: PBMCs. Receptor source: a boy aged 5-17 years in good health and CMV-seronegative.

The rearrangement links TRBV6-6 to TRBJ1-2; D is possibly TRBD1 (5 bases). Looked up from germline, CDR1 is MNHNY and CDR2 is SVGAGI (reference sequence). V lost 5 bases to trimming and J lost 4 bases, with 17 bases between them. The CDR3 has 15 amino acids. The CDR3 sequence: CASSDKGRPIYGYTF. The CDR3 DNA is TGTGCCAGCAGTGATAAGGGGCGCCCTATCTATGGCTACACCTTC.

The CDR3: CASSEGQYSNQPQHF. CDR3 nucleotides: TGTGCCAGCAGTGAGGGACAGTATAGCAATCAGCCCCAGCATTTT. The V gene is TRBV6-1, the J gene TRBJ1-5; 7 bases are a match to TRBD1. The CDR3 covers 15 residues. The J segment lost 0 bases and the V segment lost 3 bases, leaving 2 bases of the junction unmatched. CDR1 is MNHNS, CDR2 SASEGT, per germline.

V and J are TRBV4-2 and TRBJ1-5; 10 bases are a match to TRBD1. This CDR3 comprises 17 residues. Germline CDR1 is LGHNA and CDR2 is YNFKEQ. The V gene end was trimmed by 4 bases and the J gene end by 3 bases; junction bases not matched to a gene: 9. In nucleotides, the CDR3 is TGTGCCAGCAGCCCCGGGGGGACAGGGGACGTCAATCAGCCCCAGCATTTT. Its protein is CASSPGGTGDVNQPQHF.

The chain has TRBV19 and TRBJ1-5; TRBD1 is a possible D gene (6 bases). The V end lost 6 bases, the J end lost 7 bases, and 13 bases lay between the germline ends. The CDR3 spans 13 residues. Looked up from germline, CDR1 is LNHDA and CDR2 is SQIVND (reference sequence). CDR3 region: CASRDRGMQPQHF. CDR3 bases: TGTGCCAGTAGAGATAGGGGGATGCAGCCCCAGCATTTT. Complete variable domain (other parts from reference TRBV19 and TRBJ1-5): DGGITQSPKYLFRKEGQNVTLSCEQNLNHDAMYWYRQDPGQGLRLIYYSQIVNDFQKGDIAEGYSVSREKKESFPLTVTSAQKNPTAFYLCASRDRGMQPQHFGDGTRLSIL.

The CDR3 loop reads CASRETGTENSPLHF. In DNA, the CDR3 is TGTGCCAGCAGGGAAACCGGGACAGAGAATTCACCCCTCCACTTT. This chain joins TRBV4-2 and TRBJ1-6, with 7 nucleotides matching TRBD1. Trimming at V came to 6 bases and at J to 7 bases, leaving 9 bases not matched to a gene. This CDR3 is 15 amino acids long. Germline CDR1 reads LGHNA; CDR2 reads YNFKEQ.

This sequence joins TRBV25-1 and TRBJ2-1; TRBD2 matches 7 bases. Looked up from germline, CDR1 is MGHDK and CDR2 is SYGVNS. The CDR3 consists of 15 residues. The V gene end was trimmed by 5 bases and the J gene end by 7 bases; junction bases not matched to a gene: 11. CDR3 sequence: CASSSGGRAGNEQFF. CDR3 nucleotides: TGTGCCAGCAGTAGTGGGGGGAGGGCCGGAAATGAGCAGTTCTTC.

The chain carries TRBV7-6 and TRBJ1-3; D is possibly TRBD1 (5 bases). Germline V gives CDR1 SGHVS, CDR2 FNYEAQ. Trimming stripped 3 bases from V and 0 bases from J, with 9 bases between. The CDR3 runs to 15 residues. The DNA of the CDR3 is TGTGCCAGCAGCTTGACAGTTTCCTCTGGAAACACCATATATTTT. This translates into CASSLTVSSGNTIYF.

The rearrangement uses TRBV13 and TRBJ1-1; 9 nucleotides agree with TRBD1. The germline gives CDR1 PRHDT, CDR2 FYEKMQ (reference sequence). CDR3 size: 15 residues. Trimming cost V 5 bases and J 3 bases; bases outside gene matches: 7. CDR3: CASSAAGTGYTEAFF. CDR3 nucleotide sequence: TGTGCCAGCAGCGCCGCCGGGACAGGGTACACTGAAGCTTTCTTT.

This clone was seen once. The chain couples TRBV7-3 to TRBJ1-2, with 8 positions matching TRBD1. Germline assignment: CDR1 SGHTA and CDR2 FQGTGA. Trimming removed 4 bases from V and 4 bases from J; junction bases left unmatched: 11. The CDR3 spans 16 residues. In DNA form, the CDR3 reads TGTGCCAGCAGCTCCACGTTCCCAGGGGGCGCCTATGGCTACACCTTC. Its protein is CASSSTFPGGAYGYTF.